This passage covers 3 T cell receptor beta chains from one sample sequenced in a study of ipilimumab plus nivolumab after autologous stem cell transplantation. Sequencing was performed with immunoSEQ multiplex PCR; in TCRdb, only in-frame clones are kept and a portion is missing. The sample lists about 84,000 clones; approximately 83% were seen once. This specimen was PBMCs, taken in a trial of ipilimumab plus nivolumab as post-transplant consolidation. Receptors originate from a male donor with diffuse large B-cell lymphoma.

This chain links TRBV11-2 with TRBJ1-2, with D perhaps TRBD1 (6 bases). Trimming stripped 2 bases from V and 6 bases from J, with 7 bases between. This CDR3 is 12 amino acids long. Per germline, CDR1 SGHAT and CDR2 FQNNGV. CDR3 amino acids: CASSLNRDGYTF. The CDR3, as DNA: TGTGCCAGCAGCTTAAACAGGGATGGCTACACCTTC.

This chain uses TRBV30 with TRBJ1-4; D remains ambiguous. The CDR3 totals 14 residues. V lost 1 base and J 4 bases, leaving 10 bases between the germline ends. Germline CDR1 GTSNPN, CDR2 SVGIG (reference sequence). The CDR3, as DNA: TGTGCCTGGAGTGCCCTCGAGCGTAATGAAAAACTGTTTTTT. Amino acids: CAWSALERNEKLFF.

The CDR3 is CASSQSNYGYTF. Here the CDR3 DNA reads TGTGCCAGCAGCCAGAGTAACTATGGCTACACCTTC. The V call is TRBV7-9, the J call TRBJ1-2; D remains ambiguous. The V end lost 5 bases, the J end lost 1 base, and 5 bases lay between the germline ends. The CDR3 is 12 amino acids. Per germline, CDR1 SEHNR and CDR2 FQNEAQ (reference sequence).